This TCR beta chain was sequenced during a study of cytomegalovirus exposure and HLA in healthy donors. Overall study findings and caveats: Researchers reported in a later analysis that a missense DCLRE1C variant was tied to TCR beta V- and J-gene trimming.

Comments on this clone: What it recognizes is unknown.

The PCR ran on 60 Vbeta and 13 Jbeta primers. Clones were sequenced by immunoSEQ multiplex PCR, and TCRdb holds only the in-frame ones, with some missing. The sample has about 130,000 clones. The sequenced sample consisted of PBMCs. This receptor was obtained from a woman aged 55-69 years in good health and CMV-seronegative.

The CDR3 region has the DNA TGTGCCTGGAGTGTAACCTTAGACTATGGCTACACCTTC. It is translated as CAWSVTLDYGYTF. This chain links TRBV30 with TRBJ1-2; D is ambiguous. The CDR3 length is 13 residues. Germline V gene data show CDR1 as GTSNPN and CDR2 as SVGIG (reference sequence). Trimming shortened V by 0 bases and J by 3 bases, and 8 bases separated the two germline ends.